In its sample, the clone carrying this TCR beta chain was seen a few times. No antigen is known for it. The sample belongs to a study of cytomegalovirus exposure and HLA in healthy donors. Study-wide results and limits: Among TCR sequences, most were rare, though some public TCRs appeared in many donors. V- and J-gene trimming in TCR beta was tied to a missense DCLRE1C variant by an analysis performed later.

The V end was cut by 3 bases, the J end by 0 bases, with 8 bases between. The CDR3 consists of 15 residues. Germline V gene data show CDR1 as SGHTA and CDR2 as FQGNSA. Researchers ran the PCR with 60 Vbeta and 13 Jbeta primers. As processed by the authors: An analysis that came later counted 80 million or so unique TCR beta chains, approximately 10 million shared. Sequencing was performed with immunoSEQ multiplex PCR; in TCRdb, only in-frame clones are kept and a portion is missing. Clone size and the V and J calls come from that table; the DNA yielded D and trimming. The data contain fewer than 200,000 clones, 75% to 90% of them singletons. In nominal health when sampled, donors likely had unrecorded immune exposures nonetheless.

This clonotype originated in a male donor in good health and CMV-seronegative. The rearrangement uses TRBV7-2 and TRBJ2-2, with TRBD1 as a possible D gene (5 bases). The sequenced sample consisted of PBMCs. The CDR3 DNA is TGTGCCAGCAGCTTGAGACAGACGAACACCGGGGAGCTGTTTTTT. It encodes CASSLRQTNTGELFF. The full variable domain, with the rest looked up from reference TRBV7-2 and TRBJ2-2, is GAGVSQSPSNKVTEKGKDVELRCDPISGHTALYWYRQSLGQGLEFLIYFQGNSAPDKSGLPSDRFSAERTGGSVSTLTIQRTQQEDSAVYLCASSLRQTNTGELFFGEGSRLTVL.